This TCR beta chain came from a study of a mutant IDH1 vaccine in newly diagnosed glioma. Turning to the study itself: Patients received eight vaccinations in weeks 1, 3, 5, 7, 11, 15, 19, 23. It was radiotherapy, temozolomide, or both that patients received previously, with most receiving both. General observations from the study: Vaccine-induced immune responses occurred in over 80% of patients.

Time point defined: week 11, during vaccination. All doses held 300 ug of mutant IDH1 20-mer peptide, with topical imiquimod. The donors had new WHO grade 3 or 4 astrocytomas; these were IDH1-mutant and ATRX-lost. This clone was counted a few times. As yet, its antigen is unknown. The junction and the germline gene differ at one end; a read error may be behind it. This table comes from immunoSEQ multiplex PCR, and its TCRdb copy is limited to in-frame clones, with some not included. This table has around 120,000 clones, about 82% appearing once. CDR1 and CDR2 (germline): SSHAT, FNYEAQ (reference sequence). The CDR3 extends over 16 amino acids.

The source was PBMCs, collected from a glioma patient whose treatment included an IDH1 peptide vaccine. This receptor was taken from a man aged 40-49 years with glioma. The genes are TRBV7-7 and TRBJ1-1; D gene unclear. CDR3 sequence (DNA): TGTGCTAGCAGCCGAAGAGGGATGGGCTTGGTCACTGAAGCTTTCTTT. Residues: CASSRRGMGLVTEAFF.